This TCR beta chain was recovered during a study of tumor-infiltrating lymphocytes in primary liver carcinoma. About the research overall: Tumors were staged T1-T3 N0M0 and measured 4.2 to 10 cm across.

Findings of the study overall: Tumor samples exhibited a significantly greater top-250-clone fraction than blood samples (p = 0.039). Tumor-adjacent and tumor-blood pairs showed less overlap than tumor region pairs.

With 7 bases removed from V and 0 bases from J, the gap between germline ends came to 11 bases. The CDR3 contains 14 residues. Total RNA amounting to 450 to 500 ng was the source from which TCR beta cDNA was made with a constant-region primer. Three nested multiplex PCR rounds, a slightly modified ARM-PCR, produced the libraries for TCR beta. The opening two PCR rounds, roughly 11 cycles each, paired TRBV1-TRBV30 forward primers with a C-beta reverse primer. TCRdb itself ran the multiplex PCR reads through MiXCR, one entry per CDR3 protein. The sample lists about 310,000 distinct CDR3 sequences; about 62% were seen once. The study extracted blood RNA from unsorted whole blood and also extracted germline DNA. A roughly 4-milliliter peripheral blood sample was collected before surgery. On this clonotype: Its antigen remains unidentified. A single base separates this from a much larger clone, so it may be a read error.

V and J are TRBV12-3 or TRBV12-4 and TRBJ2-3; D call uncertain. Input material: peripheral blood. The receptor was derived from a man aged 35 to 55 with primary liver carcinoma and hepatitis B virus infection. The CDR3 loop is CASNPNGSTDTQYF. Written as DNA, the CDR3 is TGTGCCAGCAACCCTAACGGGAGCACAGATACGCAGTATTTT.